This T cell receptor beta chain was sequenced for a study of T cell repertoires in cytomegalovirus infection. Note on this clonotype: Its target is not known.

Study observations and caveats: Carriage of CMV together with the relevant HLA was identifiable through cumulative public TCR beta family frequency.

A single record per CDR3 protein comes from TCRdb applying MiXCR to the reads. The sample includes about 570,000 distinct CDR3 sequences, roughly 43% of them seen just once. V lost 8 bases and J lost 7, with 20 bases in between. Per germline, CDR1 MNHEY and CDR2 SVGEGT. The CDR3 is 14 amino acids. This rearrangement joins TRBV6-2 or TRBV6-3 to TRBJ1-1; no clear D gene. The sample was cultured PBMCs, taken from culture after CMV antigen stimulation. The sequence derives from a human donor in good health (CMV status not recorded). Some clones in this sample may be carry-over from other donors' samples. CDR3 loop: CASRPGRAAIEAFF. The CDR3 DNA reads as TGTGCCAGCCGCCCGGGAAGGGCGGCTATTGAAGCTTTCTTT.